Presented here are 17 T cell receptor beta chains from one specimen sequenced in a study of human T cells and chemical hapten exposure. Regarding time point: patch test 1, 2 weeks after DPC sensitization. Indicated treatment: therapeutic diphenylcyclopropenone sensitization with weekly scalp DPC. TCRdb re-derived calls from the RACE reads in MiXCR, one entry per CDR3 protein. In the table there are some 91,000 distinct CDR3 sequences, 9.5% to 15% of which are singletons. This specimen was whole blood, taken in connection with sensitization to the hapten diphenylcyclopropenone (DPC). These receptors all stem from a woman aged 40 to 50 with alopecia areata. Some clones in this sample may be carry-over from other donors' samples.

A few counts support this clonotype. The chain combines TRBV28 with TRBJ2-5; possibly TRBD1 or TRBD2 for D (7 bases each). Germline V gene data show CDR1 as MDHEN and CDR2 as SYDVKM. V shed 0 bases and J shed 5 bases, with 13 bases lying between them. The CDR3 covers 15 residues. DNA for the CDR3: TGTGCCAGCAGTTTATGGGGAGGGGGCACTGAGACCCAGTACTTC. It specifies CASSLWGGGTETQYF.

This clonotype has a handful of counts. This sequence joins TRBV30 and TRBJ2-7; TRBD1 is a possible D gene (6 bases). The CDR3 sequence is 15 residues long. Per the germline V gene, CDR1 is GTSNPN and CDR2 is SVGIG (reference sequence). Trimming left V 3 bases short and J 4 bases short, with 19 bases between. The CDR3 DNA reads as TGTGCCTGGAGGGGGCCCCCCGGCAGGGGATACGAGCAGTACTTC. It translates to CAWRGPPGRGYEQYF.

This chain connects TRBV12-3 or TRBV12-4 to TRBJ1-4; D unresolved. The CDR3 contains 15 residues. V was pared by 3 bases and J by 5 bases, with 13 bases between. CDR3 amino acids: CASSFVSPSNEKLFF. The CDR3 region has the DNA TGTGCCAGCAGTTTTGTTTCGCCATCGAATGAAAAACTGTTTTTT.

This clonotype came up a few times. V is TRBV24-1 and J is TRBJ1-2; TRBD1 might be the D (5 bases). V was trimmed by 4 bases and J by 2 bases, leaving 10 bases between them. The CDR3 covers 14 residues. Per the germline V gene, CDR1 is KGHDR and CDR2 is SFDVKD. CDR3 region: CATSDQTENYGYTF. The CDR3 DNA sequence: TGTGCCACCAGTGACCAGACAGAAAACTATGGCTACACCTTC.

This clonotype appeared a few times. This rearrangement joins TRBV6-5 to TRBJ2-7; 7 bases align to TRBD1. The V and J ends lost 7 bases and 0 bases, in that order; junction bases with no gene match: 9. This CDR3 comprises 15 residues. From germline, CDR1 is MNHEY and CDR2 SVGAGI. The CDR3 sequence: CASMRGQRVSYEQYF. For the CDR3, the DNA is TGTGCCAGCATGAGGGGACAGAGAGTCTCCTACGAGCAGTACTTC.

V gene TRBV7-9 combines with J gene TRBJ2-7; D not certain. CDR3 length equals 14 residues. Trimming removed 8 bases from V and 2 bases from J, with 16 bases in between. From germline, CDR1 is SEHNR and CDR2 FQNEAQ (reference sequence). The CDR3 DNA sequence: TGTGCCAGCCTGAAGGAAGGACGCCCCTACGAGCAGTACTTC. It is translated as CASLKEGRPYEQYF.

The J gene is TRBJ2-4, the V gene TRBV11-2; D is possibly TRBD2 (5 bases). The CDR3 loop spans 15 amino acids. V was pared by 3 bases and J by 4 bases, with 13 bases between. Germline CDR1 SGHAT, CDR2 FQNNGV. CDR3: CASSLGPREKNIQYF. The CDR3 nucleotides read TGTGCCAGCAGCTTGGGCCCCCGGGAAAAAAACATTCAGTACTTC.

This chain uses TRBV9 with TRBJ2-7; D is unresolved. Germline CDR1 and CDR2: SGDLS and YYNGEE. The CDR3 runs 13 residues. Between the trimmed V and J ends, which lost 4 bases and 3 bases, there was a span of 11 bases. The CDR3 sequence is CASSLPPNYEQYF. The CDR3 DNA reads as TGTGCCAGCAGCCTCCCCCCTAACTACGAGCAGTACTTC.

In this sample, this clonotype turned up many times. The CDR3 reads CASSYPRGRAAKNIQYF. CDR3 in DNA: TGTGCCAGCAGTTACCCTCGCGGGAGGGCGGCCAAAAACATTCAGTACTTC. This chain joins TRBV6-2 or TRBV6-3 and TRBJ2-4, with 9 bases identical to TRBD2. The length of the CDR3 is 17 residues. The J segment lost 1 base and the V segment lost 2 bases, leaving 6 bases of the junction unmatched. CDR1 is MNHEY, CDR2 SVGEGT, per germline.

At least ten counts were recorded for this clonotype. This chain joins TRBV28 and TRBJ2-7; D remains unclear. CDR1 is MDHEN and CDR2 is SYDVKM in the germline V gene. The CDR3 totals 11 residues. Between the trimmed V and J ends, which lost 6 bases and 2 bases, there was a span of 5 bases. DNA for the CDR3: TGTGCCAGCAGCCCCGCCTACGAGCAGTACTTC. This gives the protein CASSPAYEQYF. Variable domain in full (rest from reference TRBV28 and TRBJ2-7): DVKVTQSSRYLVKRTGEKVFLECVQDMDHENMFWYRQDPGLGLRLIYFSYDVKMKEKGDIPEGYSVSREKKERFSLILESASTNQTSMYLCASSPAYEQYFGPGTRLTVT.

This clonotype was observed at least ten times. V usage is TRBV25-1 and J usage is TRBJ1-6; 7 bases are a match to TRBD1. The germline gives CDR1 MGHDK, CDR2 SYGVNS. The CDR3 loop spans 16 amino acids. The V segment lost 4 bases and the J segment 7 bases; nucleotides outside the gene matches: 10. CDR3 residues: CASSGPGQLYNSPLHF. In DNA, the CDR3 is TGTGCCAGCAGTGGACCGGGACAGCTCTACAATTCACCCCTCCACTTT.

This clonotype was recorded at least ten times. The chain's CDR3 is CASSLPGNEKLFF. DNA for the CDR3: TGTGCCAGCAGTTTACCCGGGAATGAAAAACTGTTTTTT. This rearrangement joins TRBV12-3 or TRBV12-4 to TRBJ1-4; D remains unclear. V was pared by 2 bases and J by 5 bases, with 6 bases between. The CDR3 runs to 13 residues.

The chain recombines TRBV28 with TRBJ2-7; D gene ambiguous. Germline V lookup: CDR1 MDHEN, CDR2 SYDVKM. There are 14 residues in the CDR3. V shed 0 bases and J shed 2 bases, with 8 bases lying between them. DNA of the CDR3: TGTGCCAGCAGTTTATGGGGGAACACCTACGAGCAGTACTTC. Its translation is CASSLWGNTYEQYF.

The genes are TRBV28 and TRBJ2-1; possibly TRBD2 for D (5 bases). The V and J ends lost 5 bases and 4 bases respectively, with 15 bases between them. The germline CDR1 and CDR2 sequences are MDHEN and SYDVKM. CDR3 length: 15 amino acids. The CDR3 spells CASSPRPGGYNEQFF. The CDR3 DNA follows: TGTGCCAGCAGTCCTCGTCCCGGCGGGTACAATGAGCAGTTCTTC. The full variable domain, completed using reference TRBV28 and TRBJ2-1, is DVKVTQSSRYLVKRTGEKVFLECVQDMDHENMFWYRQDPGLGLRLIYFSYDVKMKEKGDIPEGYSVSREKKERFSLILESASTNQTSMYLCASSPRPGGYNEQFFGPGTRLTVL.

The chain uses TRBV29-1 and TRBJ2-1, with TRBD1 matching over 7 bases. The germline gives CDR1 SQVTM, CDR2 ANQGSEA. This CDR3 comprises 15 residues. The V segment lost 6 bases and the J segment 6 bases; nucleotides outside the gene matches: 14. DNA for the CDR3: TGCAGCGTGGAGGCAAGACAGGGAATGGGCAATGAGCAGTTCTTC. Protein: CSVEARQGMGNEQFF.

There are a few counts of this clonotype. The J gene is TRBJ2-2, the V gene TRBV3-1, with a tentative D call TRBD2 (6 bases). The V gene's germline CDR1 is LGHDT and CDR2 YNNKEL (reference sequence). This CDR3 region has 15 residues. V lost 4 bases and J 4 bases, leaving 13 bases between the germline ends. CDR3 in DNA: TGTGCCAGCAGCCTGGGACTCCTCAGCACCGGGGAGCTGTTTTTT. Translation: CASSLGLLSTGELFF.

DNA of the CDR3: TGTGCCAGCAAGGGGGCAGATACGCAGTATTTT. Translation: CASKGADTQYF. The gene calls are TRBV2 and TRBJ2-3, with a possible D match to TRBD1 (6 bases). This CDR3 contains 11 residues. Per the germline V gene, CDR1 is SNHLY and CDR2 is FYNNEI. Trimming took off 7 bases at V and 4 bases at J, with 6 bases between the two ends.